Listed here is a single TCR beta chain. Sequencing was performed with immunoSEQ multiplex PCR; in TCRdb, only in-frame clones are kept and a portion is missing. The sample consists of 150,000 to 200,000 clones, about 88% of them appearing once. These data are taken from a study of blood T cell repertoires in COVID-19. As for the study in general: Researchers got acute and convalescent COVID-19 samples from the United States, Italy and Spain.

In assigning cohorts, the study relied on participant-reported clinical history. Trimming took off 2 bases at V and 2 bases at J, with 12 bases between the two ends. The CDR3 contains 15 residues. The germline CDR1 and CDR2 sequences are SGHVS and FQNEAQ. Sequenced material: PBMCs or T cells enriched from blood (not recorded which). The V and J genes are TRBV7-8 and TRBJ2-5; tentative D call: TRBD2 (6 bases). This TCR derives from a woman between 18 and 29 years old who had recovered from COVID-19. In DNA form, the CDR3 reads TGTGCCAGCAGCTTATTCGGGGCGGGACAAGAGACCCAGTACTTC. Translating it yields CASSLFGAGQETQYF.